Listed here are 5 T cell receptor beta chains from one sample, sequenced in a study of monozygotic twins with inflammatory bowel disease (dated by TCRdb to 2018 to 2020). The method was 5' RACE. Sequencing was carried out with an Illumina HiSeq 2500. After the reads were reprocessed by TCRdb, one entry was made per CDR3 protein sequence, with no DNA. The sample has roughly 170,000 distinct CDR3 sequences on record. Of the sample, 7.4% falls within the top ten clones. Material: blood. These receptors were taken from a human donor with ulcerative colitis or Crohn's disease, or a healthy co-twin of an affected twin (not recorded which).

The chain employs TRBV10-3 and TRBJ2-7; as DNA is missing, the TRBD1 call by TCRdb cannot be tested. The CDR3 is made up of 14 amino acids. Germline values: CDR1 ENHRY, CDR2 SYGVKD. CDR3 loop: CAISDSGGRYEQYF.

The J gene is TRBJ1-3, the V gene TRBV3-1. This CDR3 is built from 16 residues. Germline CDR1 and CDR2: LGHDT and YNNKEL (reference sequence). CDR3 sequence: CASSQGWDTSGNTIYF.

The V and J genes are TRBV30 and TRBJ2-7; the TRBD2 assignment by TCRdb is unverifiable without DNA. The germline gives CDR1 GTSNPN, CDR2 SVGIG (reference sequence). CDR3 length: 12 residues. CDR3: CAWSAQGHEQYF.

This chain joins TRBV5-1 and TRBJ2-3; TCRdb gives TRBD2 as the D gene, but with no DNA this cannot be confirmed. CDR3 length equals 19 residues. Per the germline V gene, CDR1 is SGHRS and CDR2 is YFSETQ. The CDR3 sequence: CASSLAGTSGGIGTDTQYF.

The chain combines TRBV19 with TRBJ2-7; TCRdb's D call, TRBD2, is unchecked because there is no DNA. This CDR3 region has 13 residues. Germline CDR1 LNHDA, CDR2 SQIVND (reference sequence). The chain's CDR3 is CATQRSGLYEQYF.